This TCR beta chain derives from a study of cytomegalovirus exposure and HLA in healthy donors. Overall study findings and caveats: Equally common other TCR beta chains were less clonally expanded than HLA-associated ones, a later analysis found.

Concerning this clone: Its antigen remains unknown.

V dropped 1 base and J dropped 5 bases, with 8 bases sitting between them. The V gene's germline CDR1 is SEHNR and CDR2 FQNEAQ (reference sequence). CDR3 length equals 13 residues. PCR involved 60 Vbeta and 13 Jbeta primers. Here immunoSEQ multiplex PCR was the method, and the copy in TCRdb shows in-frame clones only, minus some. This repertoire shows over 120,000 clones, 75% to 90% found once; its top ten account for roughly 2.9%. Sequences were obtained from PBMCs. The V call is TRBV7-9, the J call TRBJ2-5, with TRBD2 as a possible D gene (5 bases). The origin of this receptor is a woman aged 25 to 39 in good health and CMV-seronegative. The CDR3 loop is CASSLGGFETQYF. The CDR3 DNA reads TGTGCCAGCAGCTTAGGAGGGTTTGAGACCCAGTACTTC.